This TCR beta chain was found in a study of T cell responses to AZD1222 COVID-19 vaccine. Findings and caveats of the study: Donors were mostly white British, more females; clonal diversity possibly underestimated. Reports indicate that nearly half of spike-specific TCRs are directed at unmutated variant regions.

V lost 0 bases, J lost 2 bases, and 8 bases lay in between. The CDR3 sequence is 14 residues long. CDR1 SGDLS and CDR2 YYNGEE come from the germline V gene. Points on this clone: Its antigen is currently unknown.

This table comes from immunoSEQ multiplex PCR, and its TCRdb copy is limited to in-frame clones, with some not included. The table shows just under 85,000 clones, with about 90% occurring only once. The starting material was peripheral blood, obtained on day 0 of AZD1222 vaccination. This clonotype was obtained from an adult in good health. The V call is TRBV9, the J call TRBJ1-2, with D unclear. The CDR3 DNA reads TGTGCCAGCAGCGTAGAGGCGGAGAACTATGGCTACACCTTC. This translates into CASSVEAENYGYTF.